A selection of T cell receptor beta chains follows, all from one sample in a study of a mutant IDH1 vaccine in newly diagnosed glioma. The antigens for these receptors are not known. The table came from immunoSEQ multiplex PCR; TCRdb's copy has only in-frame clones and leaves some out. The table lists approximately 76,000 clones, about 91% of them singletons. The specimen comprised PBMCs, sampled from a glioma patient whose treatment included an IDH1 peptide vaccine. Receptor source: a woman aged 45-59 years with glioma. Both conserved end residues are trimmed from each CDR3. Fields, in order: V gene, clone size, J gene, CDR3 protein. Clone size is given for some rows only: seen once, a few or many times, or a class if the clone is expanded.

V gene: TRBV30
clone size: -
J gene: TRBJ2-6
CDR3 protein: AWSYLSGANVLT

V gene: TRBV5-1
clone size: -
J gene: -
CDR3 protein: ASSLGRVAGEQY

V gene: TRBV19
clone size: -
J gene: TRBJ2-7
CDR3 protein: ASSPTDRGAEQY

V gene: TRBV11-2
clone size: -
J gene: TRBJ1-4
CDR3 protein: ASSLDGTGGATNEKLF

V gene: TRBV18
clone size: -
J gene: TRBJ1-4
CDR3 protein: ASSQGTGGGSEKLF

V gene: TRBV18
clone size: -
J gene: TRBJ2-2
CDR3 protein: ASSPPGVGLSTGELF

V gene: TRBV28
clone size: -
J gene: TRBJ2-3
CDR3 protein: ATSRGGVEDTQY

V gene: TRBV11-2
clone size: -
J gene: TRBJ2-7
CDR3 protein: ASSYLKGRGEQY

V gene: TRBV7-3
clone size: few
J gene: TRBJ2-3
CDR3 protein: ASSATGTSGRTDTQY

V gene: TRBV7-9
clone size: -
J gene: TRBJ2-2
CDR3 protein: ASSRGQNTGELF

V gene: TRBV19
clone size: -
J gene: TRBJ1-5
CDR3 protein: ASSIPTGTGKRLPQH